This TCR beta chain was identified in a study of vaccination and CD4 T cells after COVID-19. The overall study: Stimuli were overlapping spike peptide pools of SARS-CoV-2 and three common cold coronaviruses (HCoV-NL63, HCoV-OC43, HCoV-229E). Findings and limits, study-wide: Convalescent patients showed a median around 90% of reactive clones that were seen only post-vaccination. There was no significant change from around 21 to 38 median reactive clonotypes.

Cultured CD4+ T cells had their DNA profiled by the Oncomine TCR Beta short-read assay. TCRdb reprocessed the PCR reads via MiXCR and lists one record per CDR3 protein. The sample shows some 16,000 distinct CDR3 sequences, approximately 67% of them seen only once. The germline gives CDR1 SGHTA, CDR2 FQGNSA. V was pared by 0 bases and J by 2 bases, with 11 bases between. CDR3 length equals 16 residues. The treatment here: approximately nine-day PBMC culture with coronavirus spike peptide pools or control peptides (ViraFEST assay). Notes on this clonotype: No antigen is known for it.

Sample: CD4+ T cells from blood, cultured in vitro. This chain joins TRBV7-2 and TRBJ1-3; D is unclear. The sequence came from a human donor who had recovered from COVID-19. CDR3 loop: CASSLASLTPGNTIYF. The CDR3 bases are TGTGCCAGCAGCTTAGCGTCCCTTACGCCTGGAAACACCATATATTTT.